This record concerns one TCR beta chain sequence. No antigen is known for it. This record comes from a study of OX40 agonist ivuxolimab in advanced cancers. As for the study in general: The mean age was approximately 60 years, ranging from about 20 to 85, with approximately 83% of participants male.

Study-level points and caveats: Circulating CD4+ and CD8+ T cells showed clonal expansion by week 6 at 0.1 to 3.0 mg/kg.

Per the germline V gene, CDR1 is MDHEN and CDR2 is SYDVKM. This CDR3 has 16 residues. V was pared by 6 bases and J by 1 base, with 6 bases of the junction left unmatched. Assay: immunoSEQ multiplex PCR; the TCRdb copy retains only in-frame clones and omits some. Of some 81,000 clones in the sample, over 70% were seen once. The material sequenced was CD4+ or CD8+ T cells sorted from blood, taken in a trial of the OX40 agonist ivuxolimab. The rearrangement uses TRBV28 and TRBJ2-2; 9 nucleotides align to TRBD1. The clonotype comes from an adult with an advanced solid tumor such as melanoma, head and neck, liver or kidney cancer. CDR3 nucleotide sequence: TGTGCCAGCAGATTTCCGGGACAGGGGAACACCGGGGAGCTGTTTTTT. It is translated as CASRFPGQGNTGELFF.